This is a list of T cell receptor beta chains from one sample in a study of blood T cell repertoires in COVID-19. Sequenced by immunoSEQ multiplex PCR; TCRdb stores in-frame clones only, minus some. This table has 200,000 to 300,000 clones, 80% to 90% appearing once. The sequencing sample was made of peripheral blood. These receptors were taken from a man between 60 and 75 years old with acute or convalescent COVID-19. The CDR3 runs from the conserved cysteine through the conserved F or W. The order of the fields is J gene, V gene, D gene, clone size, CDR3 protein, CDR3 DNA. D genes are given only for firm matches. The size entry is marked missing in some rows and otherwise reads once, few, many or a size class.

J gene: TRBJ1-2; V gene: TRBV7-3; D gene: -; clone size: -; CDR3 protein: CASSENPMRTTNYGYTF; CDR3 DNA: TGTGCCAGCAGCGAAAATCCCATGCGGACTACTAACTATGGCTACACCTTC
J gene: TRBJ1-2; V gene: TRBV6-6; D gene: TRBD1; clone size: -; CDR3 protein: CASSYTTGGSEGYTF; CDR3 DNA: TGTGCCAGCAGTTACACGACAGGGGGAAGTGAAGGCTACACCTTC
J gene: TRBJ1-5; V gene: TRBV7-9; D gene: -; clone size: -; CDR3 protein: CASSLAVGGENNQPQHF; CDR3 DNA: TGTGCCAGCAGCTTAGCGGTGGGGGGGGAAAACAATCAGCCCCAGCATTTT
J gene: TRBJ2-5; V gene: TRBV30; D gene: -; clone size: -; CDR3 protein: CAWSGGGETQYF; CDR3 DNA: TGTGCCTGGAGTGGAGGGGGTGAGACCCAGTACTTC
J gene: TRBJ2-2; V gene: TRBV13; D gene: TRBD2; clone size: -; CDR3 protein: CASSLLTATTSVAGELFF; CDR3 DNA: TGTGCCAGCAGCCTGCTAACCGCTACGACTAGCGTGGCCGGGGAGCTGTTTTTT
J gene: TRBJ2-2; V gene: TRBV19; D gene: -; clone size: -; CDR3 protein: CATGPGLSTGELFF; CDR3 DNA: TGTGCCACCGGCCCGGGACTGAGCACCGGGGAGCTGTTTTTT
J gene: TRBJ2-3; V gene: TRBV4-2; D gene: TRBD2; clone size: -; CDR3 protein: CASSQDRVAGGFTDTQYF; CDR3 DNA: TGTGCCAGCAGCCAAGATAGGGTAGCGGGGGGGTTCACAGATACGCAGTATTTT
J gene: TRBJ2-7; V gene: TRBV27; D gene: TRBD2; clone size: -; CDR3 protein: CASQYTGGASPTYEQYF; CDR3 DNA: TGTGCCAGTCAATATACGGGGGGGGCTAGCCCGACCTACGAGCAGTACTTC
J gene: TRBJ1-1; V gene: TRBV5-6; D gene: -; clone size: -; CDR3 protein: CASAHRDTEAFF; CDR3 DNA: TGTGCCAGCGCACACAGGGACACTGAAGCTTTCTTT
J gene: TRBJ1-3; V gene: TRBV11-2; D gene: -; clone size: -; CDR3 protein: CASSLQGFSGNTIYF; CDR3 DNA: TGTGCCAGCAGCTTACAGGGCTTCTCTGGAAACACCATATATTTT
J gene: TRBJ1-1; V gene: TRBV19; D gene: -; clone size: -; CDR3 protein: CASSIGWTANEAFF; CDR3 DNA: TGTGCCAGTAGTATAGGATGGACAGCAAATGAAGCTTTCTTT
J gene: TRBJ1-2; V gene: TRBV27; D gene: TRBD1; clone size: -; CDR3 protein: CASSSTGGFIGYTF; CDR3 DNA: TGTGCCAGCAGTTCTACAGGGGGGTTTATAGGCTACACCTTC
J gene: TRBJ2-7; V gene: TRBV29-1; D gene: TRBD2; clone size: once; CDR3 protein: CSVETGGFYEQYF; CDR3 DNA: TGCAGCGTTGAGACGGGAGGGTTCTACGAGCAGTACTTC
J gene: TRBJ1-1; V gene: TRBV7-2; D gene: TRBD1; clone size: -; CDR3 protein: CASSLARGRANTEAFF; CDR3 DNA: TGTGCCAGCAGCTTAGCGAGGGGGCGAGCGAACACTGAAGCTTTCTTT
J gene: TRBJ2-2; V gene: TRBV6-2/TRBV6-3; D gene: TRBD2; clone size: -; CDR3 protein: CASSLAGVGTGELFF; CDR3 DNA: TGTGCCAGCAGTCTAGCGGGAGTGGGTACCGGGGAGCTGTTTTTT
J gene: TRBJ2-1; V gene: TRBV7-2; D gene: TRBD2; clone size: -; CDR3 protein: CASSLDATSGFGNEQFF; CDR3 DNA: TGTGCCAGCAGCTTAGACGCGACTAGCGGGTTTGGCAATGAGCAGTTCTTC
J gene: TRBJ2-2; V gene: TRBV9; D gene: TRBD2; clone size: -; CDR3 protein: CASSVGLSGTSGYTNTGELFF; CDR3 DNA: TGTGCCAGCAGCGTAGGTCTTTCGGGGACTAGCGGGTATACGAACACCGGGGAGCTGTTTTTT
J gene: TRBJ2-3; V gene: TRBV28; D gene: TRBD2; clone size: -; CDR3 protein: CASSSGGSSADTQYF; CDR3 DNA: TGTGCCAGCAGTTCTGGCGGGAGCTCCGCAGATACGCAGTATTTT
J gene: TRBJ1-5; V gene: TRBV24-1; D gene: -; clone size: -; CDR3 protein: CATSIEDQPQHF; CDR3 DNA: TGTGCCACCAGCATTGAGGATCAGCCCCAGCATTTT
J gene: TRBJ2-3; V gene: TRBV11-2; D gene: TRBD2; clone size: -; CDR3 protein: CASSFSPTFAGGADTQYF; CDR3 DNA: TGTGCCAGCAGCTTTAGCCCGACTTTTGCGGGAGGTGCAGATACGCAGTATTTT
J gene: TRBJ2-5; V gene: TRBV5-1; D gene: -; clone size: -; CDR3 protein: CASSLEQRREETQYF; CDR3 DNA: TGCGCCAGCAGCTTGGAACAGCGCAGGGAAGAGACCCAGTACTTC
J gene: TRBJ1-2; V gene: TRBV19; D gene: -; clone size: few; CDR3 protein: CASSTPWGEGGYTF; CDR3 DNA: TGTGCCAGTAGTACGCCTTGGGGGGAGGGTGGCTACACCTTC
J gene: TRBJ1-1; V gene: TRBV30; D gene: -; clone size: -; CDR3 protein: CAGDRRMNTEAFF; CDR3 DNA: TGTGCCGGCGACAGGAGAATGAACACTGAAGCTTTCTTT
J gene: TRBJ1-1; V gene: TRBV7-9; D gene: TRBD1; clone size: few; CDR3 protein: CAVLADRPTEAFF; CDR3 DNA: TGTGCCGTACTAGCGGACAGGCCCACTGAAGCTTTCTTT
J gene: TRBJ1-1; V gene: TRBV6-5; D gene: TRBD1; clone size: -; CDR3 protein: CASSRQGAQGTEAFF; CDR3 DNA: TGTGCCAGCAGCCGACAGGGGGCGCAGGGCACTGAAGCTTTCTTT
J gene: TRBJ2-5; V gene: TRBV29-1; D gene: -; clone size: -; CDR3 protein: CSAQAGSETQYF; CDR3 DNA: TGCAGCGCCCAAGCAGGGTCAGAGACCCAGTACTTC
J gene: TRBJ1-1; V gene: TRBV7-9; D gene: -; clone size: -; CDR3 protein: CASSLAKPEAFF; CDR3 DNA: TGTGCCAGCAGCTTAGCTAAGCCGGAAGCTTTCTTT
J gene: TRBJ2-3; V gene: TRBV3-1/TRBV3-2; D gene: TRBD2; clone size: -; CDR3 protein: CASSQLAGGPDTQYF; CDR3 DNA: TGTGCCAGCAGCCAACTAGCGGGGGGACCAGATACGCAGTATTTT
J gene: TRBJ1-2; V gene: TRBV18; D gene: -; clone size: few; CDR3 protein: CASSPTTGSDYGYTF; CDR3 DNA: TGTGCCAGCTCTCCAACGACAGGTTCGGACTATGGCTACACCTTC
J gene: TRBJ1-1; V gene: TRBV6-5; D gene: -; clone size: -; CDR3 protein: CASSPWRGTEAFF; CDR3 DNA: TGTGCCAGCAGTCCATGGAGGGGAACTGAAGCTTTCTTT
J gene: TRBJ1-6; V gene: TRBV18; D gene: TRBD1; clone size: -; CDR3 protein: CASSPRTGGTDSPLHF; CDR3 DNA: TGTGCCAGCTCACCAAGGACAGGGGGGACGGATTCACCCCTCCACTTT
J gene: TRBJ1-1; V gene: TRBV6-4; D gene: TRBD1; clone size: -; CDR3 protein: CASSDPGQGNTEAFF; CDR3 DNA: TGTGCCAGCAGTGACCCGGGACAGGGGAACACTGAAGCTTTCTTT
J gene: TRBJ1-4; V gene: TRBV6-6; D gene: -; clone size: -; CDR3 protein: CASSPQGELFF; CDR3 DNA: TGTGCCAGCAGTCCCCAGGGTGAACTGTTTTTT
J gene: TRBJ2-2; V gene: TRBV28; D gene: -; clone size: few; CDR3 protein: CASSLLFLNTGELFF; CDR3 DNA: TGTGCCAGCAGTTTACTATTCCTTAACACCGGGGAGCTGTTTTTT
J gene: TRBJ2-5; V gene: TRBV5-6; D gene: TRBD1; clone size: -; CDR3 protein: CASSSGTEETQYF; CDR3 DNA: TGTGCCAGCAGCTCCGGGACAGAAGAGACCCAGTACTTC
J gene: TRBJ1-2; V gene: TRBV2; D gene: -; clone size: -; CDR3 protein: CASTKTGGNYGYTF; CDR3 DNA: TGTGCCAGCACGAAGACAGGAGGAAACTATGGCTACACCTTC
J gene: TRBJ2-4; V gene: TRBV7-8; D gene: -; clone size: -; CDR3 protein: CASSPTQGLIGNIQYF; CDR3 DNA: TGTGCCAGCAGCCCTACCCAGGGGCTCATAGGAAACATTCAGTACTTC
J gene: TRBJ1-5; V gene: TRBV30; D gene: -; clone size: -; CDR3 protein: CAWSVGQMGGVRQPQHF; CDR3 DNA: TGTGCCTGGAGTGTTGGGCAAATGGGGGGGGTACGACAGCCCCAGCATTTT
J gene: TRBJ2-4; V gene: TRBV6-1; D gene: TRBD1; clone size: -; CDR3 protein: CASSETTGVRNIQYF; CDR3 DNA: TGTGCCAGCAGTGAAACGACAGGGGTTAGAAACATTCAGTACTTC
J gene: TRBJ1-2; V gene: TRBV19; D gene: -; clone size: -; CDR3 protein: CASSIERGGIYGYTF; CDR3 DNA: TGTGCCAGTAGTATAGAGCGGGGCGGGATATATGGCTACACCTTC
J gene: TRBJ1-2; V gene: TRBV7-2; D gene: TRBD1; clone size: -; CDR3 protein: CASSLVGWDRGDGYTF; CDR3 DNA: TGTGCCAGCAGCTTAGTGGGCTGGGACAGGGGTGACGGCTACACCTTC
J gene: TRBJ1-1; V gene: TRBV6-5; D gene: -; clone size: -; CDR3 protein: CASKFREGNTEAFF; CDR3 DNA: TGTGCCAGCAAATTCAGGGAGGGTAACACTGAAGCTTTCTTT
J gene: TRBJ1-1; V gene: TRBV5-6; D gene: TRBD1; clone size: once; CDR3 protein: CASSVTTGGNTEAFF; CDR3 DNA: TGTGCCAGCAGCGTAACGACAGGGGGGAACACTGAAGCTTTCTTT
J gene: TRBJ1-1; V gene: TRBV11-3; D gene: -; clone size: -; CDR3 protein: CASSDTGSTEAFF; CDR3 DNA: TGTGCCAGCAGCGATACAGGGAGCACTGAAGCTTTCTTT
J gene: TRBJ1-1; V gene: TRBV6-2/TRBV6-3; D gene: TRBD1; clone size: -; CDR3 protein: CASSPWDSATEAFF; CDR3 DNA: TGTGCCAGCAGCCCCTGGGACAGTGCCACTGAAGCTTTCTTT
J gene: TRBJ2-7; V gene: TRBV6-5; D gene: TRBD1; clone size: -; CDR3 protein: CASSMTGGSSYEQYF; CDR3 DNA: TGTGCCAGCAGCATGACAGGGGGCAGCTCCTACGAGCAGTACTTC
J gene: TRBJ2-1; V gene: TRBV11-2; D gene: TRBD1; clone size: -; CDR3 protein: CASSQGQGVGNEQFF; CDR3 DNA: TGTGCCAGCAGCCAGGGACAGGGGGTGGGCAATGAGCAGTTCTTC
J gene: TRBJ1-4; V gene: TRBV28; D gene: -; clone size: -; CDR3 protein: CASSPMDSLATNEKLFF; CDR3 DNA: TGTGCCAGCAGCCCAATGGACAGTCTTGCAACTAATGAAAAACTGTTTTTT
J gene: TRBJ2-7; V gene: TRBV7-9; D gene: -; clone size: -; CDR3 protein: CASSLGGDTYEQYF; CDR3 DNA: TGTGCCAGCAGCTTAGGGGGGGATACCTACGAGCAGTACTTC
J gene: TRBJ1-1; V gene: TRBV4-3; D gene: -; clone size: -; CDR3 protein: CASSPGARGTEAFF; CDR3 DNA: TGCGCCAGCAGCCCTGGGGCGCGGGGCACTGAAGCTTTCTTT
J gene: TRBJ1-4; V gene: TRBV18; D gene: TRBD1; clone size: -; CDR3 protein: CASSPRDSNEKLFF; CDR3 DNA: TGTGCCAGCTCACCCCGGGACAGTAATGAAAAACTGTTTTTT